This entry is about one T cell receptor (beta chain). The antigen remains undetermined. The CDR3 extends over 15 amino acids. Trimming at V came to 0 bases and at J to 6 bases, leaving 3 bases not matched to a gene. CDR1 and CDR2 from the germline V gene are SGHRS and YFSETQ. It was with 60 Vbeta and 13 Jbeta primers that the PCR ran. Assay: immunoSEQ multiplex PCR; the TCRdb copy retains only in-frame clones and omits some. The table records some 130,000 clones, around 80% of them present only once. The data derive from a study of cytomegalovirus exposure and HLA in healthy donors. Study findings and constraints: Specificity for CMV antigens was confirmed in vitro for a few of the CMV-associated chains.

Sequencing input: PBMCs. The sequence derives from a man aged 35 to 55 in good health and CMV-seropositive. The V call is TRBV5-1, the J call TRBJ2-2; 9 bases map to TRBD1. CDR3 loop: CASSLDRGRPGELFF. Here the CDR3 DNA reads TGCGCCAGCAGCTTGGACAGGGGGCGCCCCGGGGAGCTGTTTTTT.